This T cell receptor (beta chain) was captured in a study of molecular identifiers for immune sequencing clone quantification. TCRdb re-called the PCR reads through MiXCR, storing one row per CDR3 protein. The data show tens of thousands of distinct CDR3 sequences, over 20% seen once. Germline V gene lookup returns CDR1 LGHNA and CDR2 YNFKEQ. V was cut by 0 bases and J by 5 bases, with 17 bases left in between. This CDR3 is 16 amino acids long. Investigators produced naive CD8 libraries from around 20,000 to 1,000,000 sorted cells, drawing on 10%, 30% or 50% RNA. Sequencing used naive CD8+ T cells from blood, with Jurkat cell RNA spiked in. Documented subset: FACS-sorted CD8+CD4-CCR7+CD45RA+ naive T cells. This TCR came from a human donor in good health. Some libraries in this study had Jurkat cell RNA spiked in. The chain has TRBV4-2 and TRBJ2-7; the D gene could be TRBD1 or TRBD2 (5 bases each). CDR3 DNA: TGTGCCAGCAGCCAAGAGCCTCTGGGGGTCTCTGACGAGCAGTACTTC. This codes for CASSQEPLGVSDEQYF.